Below, 25 T cell receptor beta chains from the same sample are listed, as sequenced in a study of post-analysis software for immune sequencing data. Overall study findings and caveats: Relative to controls, patients had about five TRBV segments at higher frequency, with TRBV5-6, TRBV5-1 and TRBV20-1 among these.

These receptors' targets are unknown. Each TCR beta cDNA library carried unique molecular identifiers. A single record per CDR3 protein comes from TCRdb applying MiXCR to the PCR reads. The repertoire includes 650,000 to 850,000 distinct CDR3 sequences, roughly 46% of them detected once, and approximately 4.4% sits in the top ten. The sample consisted of blood. The receptors here all came from a girl between 5 and 17 years old with multiple sclerosis.

There are a few counts of this clonotype. This CDR3 reads CSARRWMPGQETQYF. The CDR3 DNA reads as TGCAGTGCCCGAAGATGGATGCCAGGCCAAGAGACCCAGTACTTC. The chain recombines TRBV20-1 with TRBJ2-5; the D is unclear. The CDR3 loop spans 15 amino acids. V lost 6 bases to trimming and J lost 1 base, with 18 bases between them. The germline gives CDR1 DFQATT, CDR2 SNEGSKA (reference sequence).

The sample holds a few counts of this clonotype. This sequence joins TRBV30 and TRBJ1-1, with D hard to call. Trimming left V 0 bases short and J 7 bases short, with 6 bases between. CDR1 and CDR2 (germline): GTSNPN, SVGIG (reference sequence). CDR3 length: 11 residues. CDR3 protein: CAWSVYHEAFF. Here the CDR3 DNA reads TGTGCCTGGAGTGTGTACCATGAAGCTTTCTTT.

This chain joins TRBV29-1 and TRBJ2-1; no definite D call. V was pared by 1 base and J by 5 bases, with 12 bases between. The CDR3 is made up of 14 amino acids. The germline CDR1 and CDR2 sequences are SQVTM and ANQGSEA. The CDR3 nucleotides read TGCAGCGTTGAAGCCAGAAGCGTCCACAATGAGCAGTTCTTC. It encodes CSVEARSVHNEQFF.

The chain's CDR3 is CASRTGPENQPQHF. The CDR3 DNA reads TGTGCCAGCAGAACTGGACCGGAGAATCAGCCCCAGCATTTT. The chain uses TRBV27 and TRBJ1-5; D is undetermined. The V end was cut by 6 bases, the J end by 4 bases, with 13 bases between. The CDR3 sequence is 14 residues long. Germline assignment: CDR1 MNHEY and CDR2 SMNVEV (reference sequence).

The J gene is TRBJ1-6, the V gene TRBV10-3, with 9 bases fitting TRBD1. CDR3 length: 14 amino acids. The germline gives CDR1 ENHRY, CDR2 SYGVKD. After removal of 7 bases from V and 6 bases from J, the junction contained 4 bases not matched to a gene. CDR3 nucleotides: TGTGCCATCACCGAGACAGGGGGTAATTCACCCCTCCACTTT. Residues: CAITETGGNSPLHF.

This chain links TRBV29-1 with TRBJ1-2, with a possible D match to TRBD1 (5 bases). Trimming removed 6 bases from V and 0 bases from J, with 14 bases in between. This CDR3 has 14 residues. Germline values: CDR1 SQVTM, CDR2 ANQGSEA. The CDR3 here is CSVGGSYANYGYTF. The CDR3 bases are TGCAGCGTGGGGGGGTCCTACGCTAACTATGGCTACACCTTC.

This clonotype was found a few times. The chain joins TRBV7-9 to TRBJ2-7; D perhaps matches TRBD2 (5 bases). CDR3 size: 14 residues. V was trimmed by 3 bases and J by 2 bases, leaving 11 bases between them. Germline loops: CDR1 SEHNR, CDR2 FQNEAQ (reference sequence). Here the CDR3 reads CASSFGQEAYEQYF. CDR3 DNA sequence: TGTGCCAGCAGCTTCGGCCAGGAGGCCTACGAGCAGTACTTC.

The rearrangement uses TRBV28 and TRBJ1-3; D perhaps matches TRBD1 (6 bases). CDR1 and CDR2 from the germline V gene are MDHEN and SYDVKM. The CDR3 sequence is 14 residues long. V lost 7 bases and J 2 bases, leaving 12 bases between the germline ends. DNA of the CDR3: TGTGCCAGCACGGCGGGGGGCGCTGGAAACACCATATATTTT. It specifies CASTAGGAGNTIYF.

This clonotype was counted between two and nine times. This chain joins TRBV29-1 and TRBJ2-1, with D possibly matching TRBD2 (5 bases). CDR3 length: 13 residues. Deletions cut 6 bases from V and 9 bases from J, with 18 bases between. The germline V gene encodes CDR1 SQVTM and CDR2 ANQGSEA. The CDR3 nucleotides are TGCAGCGTGCGGGCCAGCCCGGATGGTGAGCAGTTCTTC. Amino acids: CSVRASPDGEQFF.

This chain links TRBV7-9 with TRBJ2-7, with a weak D call TRBD1 (7 bases). This CDR3 spans 13 amino acids. The ends were cut back, 11 bases at V and 4 bases at J, with 18 bases in the middle. Germline V lookup: CDR1 SEHNR, CDR2 FQNEAQ (reference sequence). CDR3 loop: CAVGGTEFYEQYF. The CDR3 region has the DNA TGTGCCGTTGGGGGGACAGAGTTTTACGAGCAGTACTTC.

This clonotype came up a few times. The chain recombines TRBV9 with TRBJ2-5; D uncertain. The J call is doubtful: the DNA matches TRBJ2-7 better. The CDR3 has 15 residues. Germline CDR1 SGDLS, CDR2 YYNGEE. The CDR3 DNA reads TGTGCCAGCAGCGTAGCCCCCCTGGGGACCTACGAGCAGTACTTC. It specifies CASSVAPLGTYEQYF.

This chain connects TRBV6-1 to TRBJ2-3; D remains unclear. The V and J ends lost 2 bases and 5 bases respectively, with 14 bases between them. The germline CDR1 and CDR2 sequences are MNHNS and SASEGT. This CDR3 region has 15 residues. This chain's CDR3 is CASSEKWTLGDTQYF. The CDR3 DNA sequence: TGTGCCAGCAGTGAAAAGTGGACCTTGGGAGATACGCAGTATTTT.

CDR3 loop: CASSQSGPGPGGYTF. CDR3 DNA: TGTGCCAGCAGCCAAAGCGGACCAGGCCCGGGAGGCTACACCTTC. V and J are TRBV3-1 and TRBJ1-2; D uncertain. This CDR3 is 15 amino acids long. Trimming shortened V by 2 bases and J by 8 bases, and 18 bases separated the two germline ends. Germline V gene data show CDR1 as LGHDT and CDR2 as YNNKEL (reference sequence).

J is TRBJ2-5 and V is TRBV6-1; D unclear. V was trimmed by 2 bases and J by 5 bases, leaving 15 bases between them. Germline CDR1 reads MNHNS; CDR2 reads SASEGT. The CDR3 is 15 amino acids. CDR3: CASSEIGNRAETQYF. The CDR3 nucleotides are TGTGCCAGCAGTGAAATTGGGAATAGAGCCGAGACCCAGTACTTC.

The sample holds a few counts of this clonotype. The V gene is TRBV12-3 or TRBV12-4, the J gene TRBJ2-4; 8 nucleotides agree with TRBD2. Trimming took 5 bases from V and 8 from J; bases not matched to a gene: 14. There are 16 residues in the CDR3. As DNA, the CDR3 is TGTGCCAGCAGTCTGGGTGATGAGCGGGAGAGGGACATTCAGTACTTC. Encoded protein: CASSLGDERERDIQYF.

This chain uses TRBV27 with TRBJ2-5, with 9 bases matching TRBD1. Germline lookup yields CDR1 MNHEY and CDR2 SMNVEV (reference sequence). V was pared by 2 bases and J by 4 bases, with 5 bases of the junction left unmatched. CDR3 length equals 15 residues. This CDR3 reads CASSLIGTGIETQYF. The CDR3 region has the DNA TGTGCCAGCAGTTTAATCGGGACAGGGATAGAGACCCAGTACTTC.

The chain combines TRBV24-1 with TRBJ2-3; D gene ambiguous. Germline assignment: CDR1 KGHDR and CDR2 SFDVKD. There are 16 residues in the CDR3. V gave up 2 bases and J gave up 1 base, with 12 bases separating them. The CDR3 region has the DNA TGTGCCACCAGTGATTACGACAACGATCGCACAGATACGCAGTATTTT. It encodes CATSDYDNDRTDTQYF.

The chain employs TRBV7-2 and TRBJ2-5; D may be TRBD2 (6 bases). Germline V gene data show CDR1 as SGHTA and CDR2 as FQGNSA. This CDR3 has 15 residues. V shed 3 bases and J shed 4 bases, with 15 bases lying between them. The CDR3, as DNA: TGTGCCAGCAGCTTCTCTGGAGGGCTGGCAGAGACCCAGTACTTC. The encoded protein is CASSFSGGLAETQYF.

This chain uses TRBV20-1 with TRBJ2-7, with 8 bases identical to TRBD2. CDR1 is DFQATT, CDR2 SNEGSKA, per germline (reference sequence). CDR3 length equals 16 residues. V dropped 6 bases and J dropped 0; count of bases not matched to a gene: 13. Here the CDR3 DNA reads TGCAGTGCCCTGGGACTAGTTCTTTCCTCCTCCTACGAGCAGTACTTC. Protein product: CSALGLVLSSSYEQYF.

This clonotype was detected only once. V gene TRBV15 combines with J gene TRBJ1-4, with a weak D call TRBD1 (5 bases). V was clipped by 0 bases and J by 5 bases, with 10 bases between them. The CDR3 totals 15 residues. Per germline, CDR1 LNHNV and CDR2 YYDKDF (reference sequence). DNA for the CDR3: TGTGCCACCAGCAGAGATCGGGGGGGAAATGAAAAACTGTTTTTT. Its protein product is CATSRDRGGNEKLFF.

The chain joins TRBV12-3 or TRBV12-4 to TRBJ2-4; 10 bases line up with TRBD2. The CDR3 covers 17 residues. V shed 4 bases, J shed 3 bases, and the junction held 9 bases outside the gene matches. This CDR3 is CASSSTSGSLSKNIQYF. The CDR3, as DNA: TGTGCCAGCAGTTCGACTAGCGGGTCGCTCAGCAAAAACATTCAGTACTTC.

This clonotype showed up just once. The junction departs from the called germline gene at one end, perhaps through a read error. The gene calls are TRBV4-1 and TRBJ1-1; 8 bases match TRBD1. Germline V lookup: CDR1 MGHRA, CDR2 YSYEKL. This CDR3 comprises 16 residues. In DNA form, the CDR3 reads TGCGCCGGCAGCCAAGATCTAGGACAGGGCAACACTGAAGCTTTCTTT. It yields the protein CAGSQDLGQGNTEAFF.

This clonotype was seen a few times. This sequence joins TRBV20-1 and TRBJ2-4; TRBD2 matches at 11 bases. J lost 0 bases, V lost 7 bases, and 14 bases had no gene match. Germline V gene sequence: CDR1 DFQATT, CDR2 SNEGSKA (reference sequence). The CDR3 has 18 amino acids. This CDR3 is CSVGLTGLAGLAKNIQYF. The DNA for the CDR3 is TGCAGTGTGGGTCTCACAGGACTAGCGGGTCTAGCCAAAAACATTCAGTACTTC.

V gene TRBV5-1 combines with J gene TRBJ1-2; 11 positions match TRBD1. V shed 4 bases and J 3 bases; nucleotides not matched to a gene: 8. CDR1 SGHRS and CDR2 YFSETQ come from the germline V gene. The CDR3 is 16 amino acids. The CDR3 nucleotides are TGCGCCAGCAGCCGGTTGGACAGGGGGCCTCACTATGGCTACACCTTC. Amino acids: CASSRLDRGPHYGYTF.

Details on this clonotype: An end of the junction does not agree with germline; a read error may underlie this. The V gene is TRBV29-1, the J gene TRBJ2-6; perhaps TRBD1 as D (6 bases). The CDR3 totals 14 residues. The germline V gene has CDR1 SQVTM and CDR2 ANQGSEA. CDR3 DNA sequence: TGCAGCGTCCTACAGGGCTCTGGGGCCAACGTCCGGACTTTC. This translates into CSVLQGSGANVRTF.